This T cell receptor beta chain was identified during a study of blood T cell repertoires in COVID-19. The CDR3 has 12 amino acids. Trimming pared 6 bases from V and 9 bases from J, leaving 13 bases between. Germline V CDR1 and CDR2: LGHNT, FRNRAP. In the authors' workflow: Nucleated cell number was recorded as an estimate derived from reference gene primer amplification. Sequenced by immunoSEQ multiplex PCR; TCRdb stores in-frame clones only, minus some. That table is the source of V, J and clone size, and D and trimming were worked out from the DNA. The sample yields 200,000 or so clones, about 84% seen once.

The V gene is TRBV12-5, the J gene TRBJ2-3, with a possible D match to TRBD1 (6 bases). The clonotype was recovered from a person aged 65-85 years with COVID-19, enrolled during active disease. The sample consisted of peripheral blood. This CDR3 reads CASGPNRATQYF. The CDR3 region has the DNA TGTGCTAGTGGACCGAACAGGGCCACGCAGTATTTT.